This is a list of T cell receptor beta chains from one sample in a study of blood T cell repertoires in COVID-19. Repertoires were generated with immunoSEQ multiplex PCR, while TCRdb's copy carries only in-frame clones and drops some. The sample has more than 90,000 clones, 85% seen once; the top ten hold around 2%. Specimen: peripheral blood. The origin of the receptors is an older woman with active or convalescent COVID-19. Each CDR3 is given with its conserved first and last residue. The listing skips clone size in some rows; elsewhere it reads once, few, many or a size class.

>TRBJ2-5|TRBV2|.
CATSRGLRQETQYF
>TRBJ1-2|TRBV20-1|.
CSARGIGGYTF
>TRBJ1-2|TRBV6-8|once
CASSPYRGGGYTF
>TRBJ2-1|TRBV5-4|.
CASSLDGNYNEQFF
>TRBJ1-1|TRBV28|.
CASSFWRQGVLAEAFF
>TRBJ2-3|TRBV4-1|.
CASSNKGVADTQYF
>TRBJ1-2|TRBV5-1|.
CASSLLGLKDNGYTF
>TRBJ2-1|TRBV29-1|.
CSVAPAVVVDNEQFF
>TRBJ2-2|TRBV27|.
CASSLFLQGGTGELFF
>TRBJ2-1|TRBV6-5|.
CASSYSIQGATNEQFF
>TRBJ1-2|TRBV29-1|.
CSVGRDSNYGYTF
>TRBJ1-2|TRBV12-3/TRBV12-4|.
CASSLRDYGYTF
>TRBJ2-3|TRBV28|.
CASSLPMAGGRITQYF
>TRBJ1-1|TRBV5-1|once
CASSLGGTANTEAFF
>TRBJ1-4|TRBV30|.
CAWSVRAGINEKLFF
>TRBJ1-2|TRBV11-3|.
CASSPGSGYTF
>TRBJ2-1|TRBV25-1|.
CASSANRGLAGGLNEQFF
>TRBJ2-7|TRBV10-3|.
CAISAASGAYEQYF
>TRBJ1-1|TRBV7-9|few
CASSLSGNTEAFF
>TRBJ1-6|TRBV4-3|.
CASSQENSNSPLHF
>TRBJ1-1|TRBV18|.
CASSPTQGITEAFF
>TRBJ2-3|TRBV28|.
CASSNSGPGKSDTQYF
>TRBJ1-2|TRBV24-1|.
CATSDPRQAANYGYTF
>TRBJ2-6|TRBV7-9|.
CASSGTGPLLSGANVLTF
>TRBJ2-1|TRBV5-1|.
CASSLGRGGDEQFF
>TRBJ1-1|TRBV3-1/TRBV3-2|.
CASSFRTLMNTEAFF
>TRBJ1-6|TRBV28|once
CASRTEGPWNSPLHF
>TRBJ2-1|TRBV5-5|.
CASSYRQTYNEQFF
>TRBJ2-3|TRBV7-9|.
CASSLGRQGLFTDTQYF
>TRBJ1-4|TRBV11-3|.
CASSPRRVGEKLFF
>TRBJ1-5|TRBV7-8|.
CASSPTVTGGQPQHF
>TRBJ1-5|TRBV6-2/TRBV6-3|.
CASSYLSPGMIGNQPQHF
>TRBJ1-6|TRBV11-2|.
CASSLVWQGDSPLHF
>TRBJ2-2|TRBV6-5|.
CASSPRDYTGELFF
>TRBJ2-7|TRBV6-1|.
CASSEASTSGRGQQYF
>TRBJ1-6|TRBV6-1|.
CASSEQAGHNSPLHF
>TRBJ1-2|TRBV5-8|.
CASSLALKGGVGYTF
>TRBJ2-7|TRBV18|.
CASSYSSSSYEQYF
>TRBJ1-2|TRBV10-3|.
CAITDRVNYGYTF
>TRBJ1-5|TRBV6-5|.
CASSYGVNSNQPQHF
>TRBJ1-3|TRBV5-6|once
CASSLATGSSGNTIYF
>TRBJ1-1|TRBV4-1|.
CASSRSGTENTEAFF
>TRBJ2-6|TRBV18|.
CASSPGPGANVLTF
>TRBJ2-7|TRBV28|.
CASSRLGQAFSYEQYF
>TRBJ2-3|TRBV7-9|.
CASSSLGGITDTQYF
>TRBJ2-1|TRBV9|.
CASSLGTSGLYNEQFF
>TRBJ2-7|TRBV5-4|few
CASSIFSESSWYEQYF
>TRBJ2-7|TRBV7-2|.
CASSLGQGSAYEQYF
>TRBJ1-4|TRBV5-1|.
CASSSTGTGEGKLFF
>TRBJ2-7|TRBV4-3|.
CASNRQDRSSYEQYF
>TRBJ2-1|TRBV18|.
CASSPPGGNYNEQFF
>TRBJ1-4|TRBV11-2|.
CASSRNSATNEKLFF
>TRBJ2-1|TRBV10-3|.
CAITSGLAVTNEQFF
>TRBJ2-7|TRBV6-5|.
CASSYSRQVKDEQYF
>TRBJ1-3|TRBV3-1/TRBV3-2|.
CASSQEGNRFSSGNTIYF
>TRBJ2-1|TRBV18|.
CASSLDRGGPNEQFF
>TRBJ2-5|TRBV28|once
CASSWGTIETQYF
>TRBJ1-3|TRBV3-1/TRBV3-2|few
CASRGFRTGGNTIYF